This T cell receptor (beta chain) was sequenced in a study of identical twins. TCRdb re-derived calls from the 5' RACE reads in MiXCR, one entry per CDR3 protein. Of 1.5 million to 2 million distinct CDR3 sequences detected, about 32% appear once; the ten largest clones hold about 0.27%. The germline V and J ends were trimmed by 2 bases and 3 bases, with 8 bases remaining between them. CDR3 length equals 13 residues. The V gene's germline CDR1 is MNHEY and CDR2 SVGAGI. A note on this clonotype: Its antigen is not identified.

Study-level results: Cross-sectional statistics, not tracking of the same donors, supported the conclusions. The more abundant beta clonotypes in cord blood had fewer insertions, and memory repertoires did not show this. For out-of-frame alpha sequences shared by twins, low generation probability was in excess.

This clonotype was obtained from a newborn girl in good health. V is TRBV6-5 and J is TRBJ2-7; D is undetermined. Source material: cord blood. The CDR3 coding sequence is TGTGCCAGCAGTTACGGGTCCCTCTACGAGCAGTACTTC. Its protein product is CASSYGSLYEQYF.